This T cell receptor beta chain came from a study of T cell repertoires in cytomegalovirus infection. The wider study: CMV infection and matching HLA type were both indicated by public TCR beta signatures.

TCRdb independently ran MiXCR on the reads; one entry per CDR3 protein. The sample holds under 800,000 distinct CDR3 sequences, roughly 26% seen once. Findings of the study overall: HLA-C-restricted CMV clonotypes gave the most frequent clonotype in two of eight donors. Carriage of CMV together with the relevant HLA was identifiable through cumulative public TCR beta family frequency.

Germline assignment: CDR1 MDHEN and CDR2 SYDVKM. V was clipped by 4 bases and J by 4 bases, with 11 bases between them. The CDR3 loop spans 15 amino acids. Of note for this clonotype: Its antigen is unknown.

This TCR was sampled from a human donor in good health (CMV status not recorded). Some clones in this sample may be carry-over from other donors' samples. The chain joins TRBV28 to TRBJ2-6; D is ambiguous. What was sequenced was CD8+ T cells from PBMCs. The CDR3 loop reads CASSSGLEGANVLTF. CDR3 nucleotides: TGTGCCAGCAGTTCGGGTTTAGAAGGGGCCAACGTCCTGACTTTC.